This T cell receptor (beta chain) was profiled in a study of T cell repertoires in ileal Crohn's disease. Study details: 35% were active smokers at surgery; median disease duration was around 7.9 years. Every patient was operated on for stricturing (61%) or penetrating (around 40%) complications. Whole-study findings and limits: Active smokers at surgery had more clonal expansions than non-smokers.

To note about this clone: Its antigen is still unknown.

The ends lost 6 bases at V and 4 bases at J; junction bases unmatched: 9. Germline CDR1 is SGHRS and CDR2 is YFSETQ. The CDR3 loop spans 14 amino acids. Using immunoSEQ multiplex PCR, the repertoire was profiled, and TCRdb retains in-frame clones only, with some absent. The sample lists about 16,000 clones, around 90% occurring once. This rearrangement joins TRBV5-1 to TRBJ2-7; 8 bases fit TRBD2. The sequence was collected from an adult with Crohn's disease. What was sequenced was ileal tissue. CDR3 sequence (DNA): TGCGCCAGCAAGTTAGCGGGACTCGGGTACGAGCAGTACTTC. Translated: CASKLAGLGYEQYF.